A selection of T cell receptor beta chains follows, all from one sample in a study of T cell responses to AZD1222 COVID-19 vaccine. Produced via immunoSEQ multiplex PCR; TCRdb's table is partial and in-frame only. The sample consists of under 150,000 clones, 70% to 90% of them appearing once. The specimen was peripheral blood, collected on day 0 of AZD1222 vaccination. The receptor source for this set is an adult in good health. The CDR3 runs from the conserved cysteine through the conserved F or W. A D gene is named only where the DNA matches it firmly.

D gene,V gene,CDR3 length,CDR3 protein
TRBD2,TRBV9,15,CASSVVAGGNNEQFF
TRBD1,TRBV6-5,12,CASTYRGRGYTF
TRBD1,TRBV28,15,CASKKQQGREEKLFF
.,TRBV7-3,12,CASSLPGTEAFF
.,TRBV6-1,15,CASSRDGYSNQPQHF
TRBD2,TRBV7-6,16,CASSLRPPSGTYEQYF
TRBD2,TRBV7-9,17,CASSPGTSGGPRETQYF
.,TRBV27,16,CASSLSPLATRSGYTF
.,TRBV7-9,14,CASSLGQGNNEQFF
TRBD1,TRBV7-3,15,CASSLNAGQVSPLHF
.,TRBV19,15,CASSARDGANYGYTF
.,TRBV10-3,15,CAISDRDRSSYEQYF
.,TRBV7-9,14,CASSLPGSTDTQYF
.,TRBV13,14,CASSWRGGGKTQYF
.,TRBV7-2,14,CASSLFGRGYEQYF
.,TRBV20-1,11,CSARVPETQYF
.,TRBV30,15,CAWSRTRGSSSEQFF
.,TRBV27,12,CASRLGNTEAFF